This is a list of T cell receptor beta chains from one sample in a study of T cell responses to AZD1222 COVID-19 vaccine. Sequencing used immunoSEQ multiplex PCR; TCRdb keeps in-frame clones, though not all of them. The sample consists of around 120,000 clones, roughly 89% of them appearing once. This material consisted of peripheral blood, taken on day 0 of AZD1222 vaccination. Source of these receptors: an adult in good health. The CDR3 runs from the conserved cysteine through the conserved F or W. A D gene is named only where the DNA matches it firmly. Clone size is stated in some rows and not others, as once, few, many or a class when expanded.

.	TRBJ1-4	TRBV29-1	.	TGCAGCGTTGGGAGGGAGGCTGGAGGAGGAAAACTGTTTTTT	CSVGREAGGGKLFF
.	TRBJ1-4	TRBV19	TRBD1	TGTGCCAGTAGTATACCACAGGGGACGGGTGAAAAACTGTTTTTT	CASSIPQGTGEKLFF
once	TRBJ1-4	TRBV5-4	.	TGTGCCAGCAGCTCCGGGGCGGGGCGGAGGGAAAAACTGTTTTTT	CASSSGAGRREKLFF
.	TRBJ2-7	TRBV9	.	TGTGCCAGCAGCCCCCGGGAGCCTAGGGGCGAGCAGTACTTC	CASSPREPRGEQYF
.	TRBJ2-1	TRBV7-3	TRBD2	TGTGCCAGCAGCTTATTCTCTAGCGGGAATGACAATGAGCAGTTCTTC	CASSLFSSGNDNEQFF
.	TRBJ2-6	TRBV27	.	TGTGCCAGCAGCAAGGGGGCCAACGTCCTGACTTTC	CASSKGANVLTF
.	TRBJ1-1	TRBV14	.	TGTGCCAGCAGCCTTGCCCTTGGGGGTGAAGCTTTCTTT	CASSLALGGEAFF
.	TRBJ1-1	TRBV19	TRBD1	TGTGCCAGTAGTATGGTGACAGGGCTCACTGAAGCTTTCTTT	CASSMVTGLTEAFF
.	TRBJ2-7	TRBV7-6	TRBD1	TGTGCCAGCAGCCGCGGGACAGGGTCTACCTACGAGCAGTACTTC	CASSRGTGSTYEQYF
.	TRBJ2-3	TRBV12-5	.	TGTGCTAGTGGCTCGAATAGCGTGGATACGCAGTATTTT	CASGSNSVDTQYF
.	TRBJ2-2	TRBV7-2	TRBD1	TGTGCCAGCAGCTTTCAGGGGGCGGGTGGCACCGGGGAGCTGTTTTTT	CASSFQGAGGTGELFF
.	TRBJ2-2	TRBV28	.	TGTGCCAGCAGTTCCGTCCCTGGGGAGCTGTTTTTT	CASSSVPGELFF
.	TRBJ2-2	TRBV28	.	TGTGCCAGCAGTTTGAGTGGACTCTCAGTCAACACCGGGGAGCTGTTTTTT	CASSLSGLSVNTGELFF
.	TRBJ2-6	TRBV28	.	TGTGCCAGCATTACATCAATGGGGTTCTCTGGGGCCAACGTCCTGACTTTC	CASITSMGFSGANVLTF
few	TRBJ1-1	TRBV28	.	TGTGCCAGCAGTTTTTCGGTCGGCACTGAAGCTTTCTTT	CASSFSVGTEAFF
.	TRBJ1-6	TRBV3-1/TRBV3-2	.	TGTGCCAGCAGCCAAGATAGGGGGGTCCTAGCCTCACCCCTCCACTTT	CASSQDRGVLASPLHF